These T cell receptor beta chains were read from a single sample in a study of blood T cell repertoires in COVID-19. Libraries were prepared by immunoSEQ multiplex PCR; TCRdb keeps only in-frame clonotypes and omits some of them. Among about 33,000 clones listed, about 86% were seen once. Sample: peripheral blood. These receptors all come from a woman older than 75 with active or convalescent COVID-19. Both conserved end residues are part of each CDR3. D genes are given only for firm matches. Size is omitted from some rows. Given values are once, few, many or a class for expanded clones.

CASSSGGSVDTQYF | TGTGCCAGCAGTAGCGGGGGCTCGGTAGATACGCAGTATTTT | - | TRBJ2-3 | 14 | TRBD2 | TRBV6-4
CASSLGPQGAYGYTF | TGTGCCAGCAGCTTGGGACCACAGGGGGCGTATGGCTACACCTTC | - | TRBJ1-2 | 15 | TRBD1 | TRBV5-4
CASSTGQGNYNSPLHF | TGCGCCAGCAGCACGGGACAGGGGAATTATAATTCACCCCTCCACTTT | - | TRBJ1-6 | 16 | TRBD1 | TRBV5-1
CASSRSGWEGEQFF | TGTGCCAGCAGCCGTAGCGGGTGGGAGGGTGAGCAGTTCTTC | once | TRBJ2-1 | 14 | TRBD2 | TRBV5-8
CASSLDGAGKETQYF | TGTGCCAGCAGCTTAGATGGCGCGGGGAAAGAGACCCAGTACTTC | - | TRBJ2-5 | 15 | - | TRBV11-2
CASSPPAGHNEQFF | TGTGCCAGCTCACCACCGGCAGGGCACAATGAGCAGTTCTTC | - | TRBJ2-1 | 14 | - | TRBV18
CASSYQGGPETQYF | TGTGCCAGTAGTTACCAGGGAGGGCCAGAGACCCAGTACTTC | - | TRBJ2-5 | 14 | TRBD2 | TRBV19
CASSQAGSVDTQYF | TGTGCCAGCAGCCAAGCAGGTAGCGTAGATACGCAGTATTTT | once | TRBJ2-3 | 14 | - | TRBV14
CASSPSSGSSSNEQFF | TGTGCCAGCAGTCCTTCTAGCGGGAGCTCTTCTAATGAGCAGTTCTTC | - | TRBJ2-1 | 16 | TRBD2 | TRBV28
CASSPGQARNPEAFF | TGTGCCAGCTCACCGGGACAGGCGAGGAACCCTGAAGCTTTCTTT | - | TRBJ1-1 | 15 | TRBD1 | TRBV18
CASSSARTGGNTIYF | TGTGCCAGCAGCTCCGCCCGGACAGGAGGAAACACCATATATTTT | once | TRBJ1-3 | 15 | TRBD1 | TRBV9
CASSLRQGAYEQYF | TGTGCCAGCAGCTTAAGACAGGGGGCCTACGAGCAGTACTTC | - | TRBJ2-7 | 14 | TRBD1 | TRBV7-2
CASSQGLTGRRVYGYTF | TGCGCCAGCAGCCAGGGTCTAACTGGCAGGAGGGTCTATGGCTACACCTTC | - | TRBJ1-2 | 17 | - | TRBV4-1
CASRHPGQSNQPQHF | TGTGCCAGCAGACACCCGGGACAGAGCAATCAGCCCCAGCATTTT | - | TRBJ1-5 | 15 | TRBD1 | TRBV28
CASSLDSGTGGFGYTF | TGTGCCAGCAGCTTAGATAGTGGGACAGGGGGGTTTGGCTACACCTTC | - | TRBJ1-2 | 16 | TRBD1 | TRBV11-2
CASSPGTTKNIQYF | TGTGCCAGCAGCCCCGGGACTACCAAAAACATTCAGTACTTC | - | TRBJ2-4 | 14 | TRBD2 | TRBV7-2
CASSSHQGPLRAFF | TGTGCCAGCAGTTCTCACCAGGGTCCCCTTAGGGCTTTCTTT | - | TRBJ1-1 | 14 | - | TRBV6-5
CASRIDTNTEAFF | TGTGCCAGTAGGATCGACACGAACACTGAAGCTTTCTTT | - | TRBJ1-1 | 13 | - | TRBV19